The T cell receptor beta chain under discussion was sequenced for a study of molecular identifiers for immune sequencing clone quantification. The overall study: Replicates involved a five-way split of RNA from 20,000 or 100,000 naive CD8 cells, with sequencing of four.

Points on this clonotype: This could be a read error, since a much larger clone is one nucleotide away.

Bulk libraries came from a prior protocol with listed TCR primers. TCRdb analysed the PCR reads with MiXCR anew, one entry per CDR3 protein. The sample records about 640,000 distinct CDR3 sequences, 15% to 20% being singletons. Looked up from germline, CDR1 is SGHKS and CDR2 is YYEKEE (reference sequence). CDR3 length equals 15 residues. V was shortened by 4 bases and J by 5 bases, with 18 bases between the two germline ends. The chain joins TRBV5-5 to TRBJ1-2; D is undetermined. The receptor's source is a human donor in good health. Some libraries in this study had Jurkat cell RNA spiked in. The sample taken for sequencing was naive CD8+ T cells from blood, with Jurkat cell RNA spiked in. Described subset: FACS-sorted CD8+CD4-CCR7+CD45RA+ naive T cells. The CDR3 coding sequence is TGTGCCAGCAGCCTACTGGAACGCCCCCCGTATGGCTACACCTTC. This gives the protein CASSLLERPPYGYTF.